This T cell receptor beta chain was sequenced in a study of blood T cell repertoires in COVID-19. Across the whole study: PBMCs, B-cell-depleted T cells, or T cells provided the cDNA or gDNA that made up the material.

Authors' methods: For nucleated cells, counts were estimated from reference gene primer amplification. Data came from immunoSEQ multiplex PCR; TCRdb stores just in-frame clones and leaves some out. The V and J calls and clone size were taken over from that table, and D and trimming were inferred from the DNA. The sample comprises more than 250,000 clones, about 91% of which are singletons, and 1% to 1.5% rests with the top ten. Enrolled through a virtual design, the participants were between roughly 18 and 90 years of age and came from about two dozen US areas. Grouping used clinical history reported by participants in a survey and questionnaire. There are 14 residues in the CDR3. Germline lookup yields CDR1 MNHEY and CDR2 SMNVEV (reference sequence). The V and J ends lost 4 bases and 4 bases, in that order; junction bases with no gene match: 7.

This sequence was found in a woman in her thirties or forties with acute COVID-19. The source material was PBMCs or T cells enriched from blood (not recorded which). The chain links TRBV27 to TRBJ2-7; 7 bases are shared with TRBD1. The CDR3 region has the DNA TGTGCCAGCAGTTCCGGGACAGAAGGATACGAGCAGTACGTC. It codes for CASSSGTEGYEQYV.